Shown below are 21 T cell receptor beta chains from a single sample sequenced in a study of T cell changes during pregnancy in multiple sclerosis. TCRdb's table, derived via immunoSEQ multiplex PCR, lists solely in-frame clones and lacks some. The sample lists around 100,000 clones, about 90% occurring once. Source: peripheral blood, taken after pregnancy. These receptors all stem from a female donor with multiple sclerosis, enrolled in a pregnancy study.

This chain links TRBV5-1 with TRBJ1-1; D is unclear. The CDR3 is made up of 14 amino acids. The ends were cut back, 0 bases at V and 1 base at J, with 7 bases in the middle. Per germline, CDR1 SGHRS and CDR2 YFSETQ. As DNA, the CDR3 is TGCGCCAGCAGCTTGGGATTCGGGAACACTGAAGCTTTCTTT. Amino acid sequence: CASSLGFGNTEAFF.

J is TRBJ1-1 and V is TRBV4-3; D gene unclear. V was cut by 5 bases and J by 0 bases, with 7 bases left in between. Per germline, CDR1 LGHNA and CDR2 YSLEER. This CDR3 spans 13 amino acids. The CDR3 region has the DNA TGCGCCAGCAGCGAACTGATGAACACTGAAGCTTTCTTT. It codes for CASSELMNTEAFF.

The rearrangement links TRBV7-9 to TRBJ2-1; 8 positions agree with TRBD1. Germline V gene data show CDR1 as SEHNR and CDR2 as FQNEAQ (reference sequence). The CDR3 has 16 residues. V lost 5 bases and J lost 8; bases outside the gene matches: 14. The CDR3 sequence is CASSPDRGREKDEQFF. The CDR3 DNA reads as TGTGCCAGCAGCCCCGACAGGGGAAGAGAGAAGGATGAGCAGTTCTTC.

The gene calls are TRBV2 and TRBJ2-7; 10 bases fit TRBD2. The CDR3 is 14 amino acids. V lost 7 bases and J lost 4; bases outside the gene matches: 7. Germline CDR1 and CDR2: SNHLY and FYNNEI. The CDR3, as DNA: TGTGCCAGCAAACCTAGCGGGAGTCTTTACGAGCAGTACTTC. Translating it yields CASKPSGSLYEQYF.

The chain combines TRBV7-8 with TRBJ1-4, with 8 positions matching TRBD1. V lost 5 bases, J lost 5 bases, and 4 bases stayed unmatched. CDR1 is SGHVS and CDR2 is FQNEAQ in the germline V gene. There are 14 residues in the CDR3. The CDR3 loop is CASSQGARNEKLFF. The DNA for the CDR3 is TGTGCCAGCAGCCAGGGGGCCAGAAATGAAAAACTGTTTTTT.

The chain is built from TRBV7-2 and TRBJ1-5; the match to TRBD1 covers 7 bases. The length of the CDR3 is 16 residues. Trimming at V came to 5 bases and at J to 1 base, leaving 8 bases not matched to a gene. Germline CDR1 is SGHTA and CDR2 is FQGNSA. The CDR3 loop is CASSPTTGKSNQPQHF. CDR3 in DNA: TGTGCCAGCAGCCCAACGACAGGGAAGAGCAATCAGCCCCAGCATTTT.

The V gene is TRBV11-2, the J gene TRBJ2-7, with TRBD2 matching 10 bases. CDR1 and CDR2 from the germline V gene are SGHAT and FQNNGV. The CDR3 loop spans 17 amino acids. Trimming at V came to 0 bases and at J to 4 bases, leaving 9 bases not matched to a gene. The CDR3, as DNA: TGTGCCAGCAGCTTAGATCGGACTAGCGGAGGGAAATACGAGCAGTACTTC. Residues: CASSLDRTSGGKYEQYF.

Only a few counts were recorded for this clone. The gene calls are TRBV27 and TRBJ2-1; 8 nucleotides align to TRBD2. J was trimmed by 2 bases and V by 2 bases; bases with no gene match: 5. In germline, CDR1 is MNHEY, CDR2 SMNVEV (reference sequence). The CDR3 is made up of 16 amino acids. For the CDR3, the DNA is TGTGCCAGCAGTTTACTGGAAGCGGGAGCCTACAATGAGCAGTTCTTC. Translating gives CASSLLEAGAYNEQFF.

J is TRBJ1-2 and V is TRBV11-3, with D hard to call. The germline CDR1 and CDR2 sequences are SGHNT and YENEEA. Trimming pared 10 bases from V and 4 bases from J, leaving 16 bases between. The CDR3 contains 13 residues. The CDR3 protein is CATSAVGSYGYTF. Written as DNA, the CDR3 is TGTGCCACCTCGGCGGTGGGGAGCTATGGCTACACCTTC.

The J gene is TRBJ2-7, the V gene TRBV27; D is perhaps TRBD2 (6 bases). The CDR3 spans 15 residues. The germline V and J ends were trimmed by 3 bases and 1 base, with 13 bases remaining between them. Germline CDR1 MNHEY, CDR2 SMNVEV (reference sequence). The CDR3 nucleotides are TGTGCCAGCAGTTTCGGGCTAGCGACGTCCTACGAGCAGTACTTC. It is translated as CASSFGLATSYEQYF.

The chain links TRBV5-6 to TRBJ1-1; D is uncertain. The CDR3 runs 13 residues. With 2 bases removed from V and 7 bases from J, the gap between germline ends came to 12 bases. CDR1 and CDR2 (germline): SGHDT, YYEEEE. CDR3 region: CASSFEATYEAFF. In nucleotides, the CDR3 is TGTGCCAGCAGCTTCGAGGCCACCTATGAAGCTTTCTTT.

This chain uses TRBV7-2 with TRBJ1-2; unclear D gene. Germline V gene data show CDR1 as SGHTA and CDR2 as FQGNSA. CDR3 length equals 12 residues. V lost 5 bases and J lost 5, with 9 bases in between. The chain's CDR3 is CASSPDSYGYTF. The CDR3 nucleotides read TGTGCCAGCAGCCCGGACTCATATGGCTACACCTTC.

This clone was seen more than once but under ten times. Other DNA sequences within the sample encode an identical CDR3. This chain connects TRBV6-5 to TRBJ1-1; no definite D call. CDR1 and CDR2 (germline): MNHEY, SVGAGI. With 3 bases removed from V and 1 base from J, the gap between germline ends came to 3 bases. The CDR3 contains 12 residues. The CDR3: CASSYRNTEAFF. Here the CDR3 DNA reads TGTGCCAGCAGTTATAGGAACACTGAAGCTTTCTTT.

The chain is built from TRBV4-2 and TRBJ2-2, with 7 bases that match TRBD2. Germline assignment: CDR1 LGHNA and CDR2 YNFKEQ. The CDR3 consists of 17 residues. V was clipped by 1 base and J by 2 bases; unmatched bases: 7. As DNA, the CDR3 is TGTGCCAGCAGCCAAGGAATCGGCGGGAGAAACACCGGGGAGCTGTTTTTT. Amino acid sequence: CASSQGIGGRNTGELFF.

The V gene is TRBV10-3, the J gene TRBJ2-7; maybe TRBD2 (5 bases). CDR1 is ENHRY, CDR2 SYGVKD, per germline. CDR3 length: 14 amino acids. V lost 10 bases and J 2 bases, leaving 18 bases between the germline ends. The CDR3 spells CATSTSSGTYEQYF. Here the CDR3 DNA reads TGTGCCACCTCAACTAGTAGTGGGACCTACGAGCAGTACTTC.

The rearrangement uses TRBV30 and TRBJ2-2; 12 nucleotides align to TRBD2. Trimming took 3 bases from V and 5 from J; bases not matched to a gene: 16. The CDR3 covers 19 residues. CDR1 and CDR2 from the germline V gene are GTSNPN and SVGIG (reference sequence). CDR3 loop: CAWREGRTSGKLRTGELFF. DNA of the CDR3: TGTGCCTGGAGGGAAGGAAGGACTAGCGGGAAATTGAGGACCGGGGAGCTGTTTTTT.

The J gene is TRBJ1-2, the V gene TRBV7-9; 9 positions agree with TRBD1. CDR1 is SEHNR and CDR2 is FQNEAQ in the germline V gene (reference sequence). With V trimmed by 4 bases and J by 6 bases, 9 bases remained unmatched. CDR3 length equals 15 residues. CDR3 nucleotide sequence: TGTGCCAGCAGCTCCGGACAGGGGATTATCGATGGCTACACCTTC. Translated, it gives CASSSGQGIIDGYTF.

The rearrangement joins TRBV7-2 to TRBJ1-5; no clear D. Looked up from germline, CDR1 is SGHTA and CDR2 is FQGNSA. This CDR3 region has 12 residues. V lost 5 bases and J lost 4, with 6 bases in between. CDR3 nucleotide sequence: TGTGCCAGCAGCCTGTCTAATCAGCCCCAGCATTTT. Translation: CASSLSNQPQHF.

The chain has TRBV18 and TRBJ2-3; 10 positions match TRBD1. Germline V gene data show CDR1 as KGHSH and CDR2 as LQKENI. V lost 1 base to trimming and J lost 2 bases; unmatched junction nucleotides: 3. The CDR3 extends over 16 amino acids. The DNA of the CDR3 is TGTGCCAGCTCACCACTGGGACAGGGGTTCACAGATACGCAGTATTTT. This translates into CASSPLGQGFTDTQYF.

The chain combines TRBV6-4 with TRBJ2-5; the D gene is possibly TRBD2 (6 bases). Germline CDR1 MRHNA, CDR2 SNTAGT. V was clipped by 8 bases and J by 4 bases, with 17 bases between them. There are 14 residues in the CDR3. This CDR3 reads CASGGSGAGETQYF. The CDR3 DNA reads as TGTGCCAGCGGAGGGTCGGGCGCTGGAGAGACCCAGTACTTC.

The chain's CDR3 is CASSLTGGTSYEQYF. The DNA for the CDR3 is TGCGCCAGCAGCTTGACAGGGGGTACCTCCTACGAGCAGTACTTC. The chain employs TRBV5-1 and TRBJ2-7, with 8 bases fitting TRBD1. The CDR3 has 15 amino acids. The germline V gene has CDR1 SGHRS and CDR2 YFSETQ. The ends lost 1 base at V and 0 bases at J; junction bases unmatched: 3. The full variable domain, its missing parts supplied by reference TRBV5-1 and TRBJ2-7, is KAGVTQTPRYLIKTRGQQVTLSCSPISGHRSVSWYQQTPGQGLQFLFEYFSETQRNKGNFPGRFSGRQFSNSRSEMNVSTLELGDSALYLCASSLTGGTSYEQYFGPGTRLTVT.